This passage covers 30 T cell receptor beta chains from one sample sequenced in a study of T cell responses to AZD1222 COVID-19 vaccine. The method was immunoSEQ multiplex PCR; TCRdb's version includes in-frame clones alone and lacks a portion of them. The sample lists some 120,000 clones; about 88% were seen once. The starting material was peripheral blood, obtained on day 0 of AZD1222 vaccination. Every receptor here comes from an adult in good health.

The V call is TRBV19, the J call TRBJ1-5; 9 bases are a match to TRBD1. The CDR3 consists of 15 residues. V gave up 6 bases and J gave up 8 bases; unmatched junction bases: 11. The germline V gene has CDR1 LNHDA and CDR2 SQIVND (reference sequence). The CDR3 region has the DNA TGTGCCAGTAGCACTCGGACAGGGGATAGGGAGCCCCAGCATTTT. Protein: CASSTRTGDREPQHF.

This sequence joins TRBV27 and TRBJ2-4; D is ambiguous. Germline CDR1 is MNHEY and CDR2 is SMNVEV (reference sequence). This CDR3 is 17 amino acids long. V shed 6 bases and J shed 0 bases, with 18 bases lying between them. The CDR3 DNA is TGTGCCAGCAGCAACACCAGGACGGTTATAGCCAAAAACATTCAGTACTTC. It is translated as CASSNTRTVIAKNIQYF.

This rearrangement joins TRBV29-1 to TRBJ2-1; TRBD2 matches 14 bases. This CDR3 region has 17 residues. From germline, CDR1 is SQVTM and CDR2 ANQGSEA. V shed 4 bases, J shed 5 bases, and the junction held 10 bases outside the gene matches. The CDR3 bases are TGCAGCGTTGCGGGACTAGCGGGAGATCGGAGCAACAATGAGCAGTTCTTC. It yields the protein CSVAGLAGDRSNNEQFF.

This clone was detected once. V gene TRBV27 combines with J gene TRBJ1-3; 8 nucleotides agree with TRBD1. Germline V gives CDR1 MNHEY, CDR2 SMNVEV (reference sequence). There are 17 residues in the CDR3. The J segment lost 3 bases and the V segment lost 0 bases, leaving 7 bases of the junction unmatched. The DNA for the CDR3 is TGTGCCAGCAGTTTATCGGTGCAGGGGGCGAGTGGAAACACCATATATTTT. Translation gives CASSLSVQGASGNTIYF.

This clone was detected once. The CDR3 coding sequence is TGCAGCGTTGGACAGGGACCCCTGCTTAACTATGGCTACACCTTC. Its protein product is CSVGQGPLLNYGYTF. The chain carries TRBV29-1 and TRBJ1-2; 7 nucleotides match TRBD1. The V gene's germline CDR1 is SQVTM and CDR2 ANQGSEA. The CDR3 has 15 residues. V was pared by 4 bases and J by 1 base, with 9 bases of the junction left unmatched.

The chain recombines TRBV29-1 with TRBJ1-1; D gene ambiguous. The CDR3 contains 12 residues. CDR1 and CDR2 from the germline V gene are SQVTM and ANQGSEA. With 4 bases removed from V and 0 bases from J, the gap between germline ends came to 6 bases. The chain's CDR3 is CSVGEMNTEAFF. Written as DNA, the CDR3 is TGCAGCGTTGGGGAGATGAACACTGAAGCTTTCTTT.

The CDR3 reads CASSHRVANRETYEQYF. CDR3 DNA sequence: TGCGCCAGCAGTCACCGTGTGGCCAACAGGGAGACGTACGAGCAGTACTTC. The gene calls are TRBV23-1 and TRBJ2-7, with a weak D call TRBD1 (6 bases). TRBV23-1 is filed as an ORF, its function uncertain. This CDR3 spans 17 amino acids. Deletions cut 3 bases from V and 4 bases from J, with 22 bases between.

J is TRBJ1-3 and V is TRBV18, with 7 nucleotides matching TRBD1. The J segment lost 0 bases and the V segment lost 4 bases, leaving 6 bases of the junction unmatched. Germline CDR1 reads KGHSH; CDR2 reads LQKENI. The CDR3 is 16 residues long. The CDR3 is CASSQPGQSSGNTIYF. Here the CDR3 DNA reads TGTGCCAGCTCACAACCGGGACAGAGCTCTGGAAACACCATATATTTT.

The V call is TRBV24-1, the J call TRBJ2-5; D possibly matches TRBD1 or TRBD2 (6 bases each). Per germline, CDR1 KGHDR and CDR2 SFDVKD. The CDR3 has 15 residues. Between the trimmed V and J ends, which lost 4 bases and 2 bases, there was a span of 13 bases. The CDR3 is CATSEGGTAQETQYF. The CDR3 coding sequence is TGTGCCACCAGTGAAGGGGGGACGGCTCAAGAGACCCAGTACTTC.

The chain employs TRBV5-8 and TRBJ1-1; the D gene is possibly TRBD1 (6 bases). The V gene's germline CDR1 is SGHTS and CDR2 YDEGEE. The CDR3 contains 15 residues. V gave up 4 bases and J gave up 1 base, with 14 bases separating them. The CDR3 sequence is CASSDLGQSNTEAFF. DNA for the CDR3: TGTGCCAGCAGCGATTTAGGACAGTCGAACACTGAAGCTTTCTTT.

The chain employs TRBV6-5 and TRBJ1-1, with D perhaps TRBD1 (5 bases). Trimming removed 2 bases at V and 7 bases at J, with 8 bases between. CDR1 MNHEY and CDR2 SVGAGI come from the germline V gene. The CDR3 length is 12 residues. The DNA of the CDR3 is TGTGCCAGCAGTTACGCGCAGGGTGAAGCTTTCTTT. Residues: CASSYAQGEAFF.

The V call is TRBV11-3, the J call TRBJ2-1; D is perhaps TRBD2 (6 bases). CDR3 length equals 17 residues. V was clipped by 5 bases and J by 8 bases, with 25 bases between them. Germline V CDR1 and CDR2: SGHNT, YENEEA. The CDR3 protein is CASSGSSAMPRDHEQFF. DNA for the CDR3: TGTGCCAGCAGCGGGTCTTCCGCTATGCCGCGGGACCATGAGCAGTTCTTC.

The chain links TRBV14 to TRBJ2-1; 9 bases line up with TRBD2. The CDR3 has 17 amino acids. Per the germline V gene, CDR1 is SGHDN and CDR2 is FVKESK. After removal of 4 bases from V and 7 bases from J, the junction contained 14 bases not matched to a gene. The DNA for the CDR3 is TGTGCCAGCAGCCCCTGGGTAGCGGGAGATCAGGCTAATGAGCAGTTCTTC. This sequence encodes CASSPWVAGDQANEQFF. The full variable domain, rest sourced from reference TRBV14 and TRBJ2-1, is EAGVTQFPSHSVIEKGQTVTLRCDPISGHDNLYWYRRVMGKEIKFLLHFVKESKQDESGMPNNRFLAERTGGTYSTLKVQPAELEDSGVYFCASSPWVAGDQANEQFFGPGTRLTVL.

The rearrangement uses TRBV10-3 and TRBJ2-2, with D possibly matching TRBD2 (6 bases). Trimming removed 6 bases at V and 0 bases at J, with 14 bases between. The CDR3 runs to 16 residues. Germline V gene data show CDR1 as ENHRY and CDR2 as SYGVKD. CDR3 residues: CAIRKGVAANTGELFF. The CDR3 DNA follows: TGTGCCATCAGGAAAGGAGTAGCGGCGAACACCGGGGAGCTGTTTTTT.

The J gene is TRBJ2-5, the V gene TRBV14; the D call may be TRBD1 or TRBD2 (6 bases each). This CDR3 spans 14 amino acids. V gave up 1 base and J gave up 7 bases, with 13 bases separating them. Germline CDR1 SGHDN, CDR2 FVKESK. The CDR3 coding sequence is TGTGCCAGCAGCCAAGCGGGGGCCCCCAGGACCCAGTACTTC. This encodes CASSQAGAPRTQYF. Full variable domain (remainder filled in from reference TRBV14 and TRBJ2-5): EAGVTQFPSHSVIEKGQTVTLRCDPISGHDNLYWYRRVMGKEIKFLLHFVKESKQDESGMPNNRFLAERTGGTYSTLKVQPAELEDSGVYFCASSQAGAPRTQYFGPGTRLLVL.

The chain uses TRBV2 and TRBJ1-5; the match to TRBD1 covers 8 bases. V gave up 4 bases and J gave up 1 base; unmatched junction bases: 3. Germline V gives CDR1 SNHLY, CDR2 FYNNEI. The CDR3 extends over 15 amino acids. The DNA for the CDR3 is TGTGCCAGCAGTGTCAGACAGGGGAGCAATCAGCCCCAGCATTTT. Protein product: CASSVRQGSNQPQHF.

CDR3 region: CASRVGTLGYGYTF. CDR3 coding DNA: TGTGCCAGCAGGGTCGGGACGCTTGGCTATGGCTACACCTTC. The V gene is TRBV27, the J gene TRBJ1-2, with D tentatively TRBD1 (5 bases). This CDR3 has 14 amino acids. The V end was cut by 6 bases, the J end by 4 bases, with 15 bases between. Germline CDR1 is MNHEY and CDR2 is SMNVEV (reference sequence).

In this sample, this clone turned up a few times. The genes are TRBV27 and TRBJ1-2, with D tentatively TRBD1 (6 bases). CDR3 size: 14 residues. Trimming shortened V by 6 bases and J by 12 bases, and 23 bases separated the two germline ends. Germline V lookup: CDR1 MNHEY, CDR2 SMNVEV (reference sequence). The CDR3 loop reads CASSRDGQSPRNTF. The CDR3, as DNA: TGTGCCAGCAGCCGAGATGGACAGAGCCCTCGAAACACCTTC.

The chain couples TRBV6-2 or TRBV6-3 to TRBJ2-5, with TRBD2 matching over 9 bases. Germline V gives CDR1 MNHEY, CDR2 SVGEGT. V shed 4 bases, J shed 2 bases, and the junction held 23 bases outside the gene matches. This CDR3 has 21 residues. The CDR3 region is CASSSIRATPGTSPVQETQYF. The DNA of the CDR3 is TGTGCCAGCAGTTCGATAAGGGCCACCCCCGGGACTAGCCCCGTACAAGAGACCCAGTACTTC.

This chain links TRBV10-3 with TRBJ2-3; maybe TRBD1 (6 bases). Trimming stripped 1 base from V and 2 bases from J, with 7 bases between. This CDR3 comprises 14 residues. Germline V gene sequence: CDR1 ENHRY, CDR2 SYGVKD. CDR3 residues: CAISEYRDTDTQYF. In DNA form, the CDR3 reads TGTGCCATCAGTGAGTACAGGGACACAGATACGCAGTATTTT.

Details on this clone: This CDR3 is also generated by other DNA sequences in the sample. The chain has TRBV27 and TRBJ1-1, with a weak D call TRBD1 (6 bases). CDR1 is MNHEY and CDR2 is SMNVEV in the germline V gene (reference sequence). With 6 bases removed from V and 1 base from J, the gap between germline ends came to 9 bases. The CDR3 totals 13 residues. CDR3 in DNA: TGTGCCAGCAGCCCACAGGGGAACACTGAAGCTTTCTTT. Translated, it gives CASSPQGNTEAFF.

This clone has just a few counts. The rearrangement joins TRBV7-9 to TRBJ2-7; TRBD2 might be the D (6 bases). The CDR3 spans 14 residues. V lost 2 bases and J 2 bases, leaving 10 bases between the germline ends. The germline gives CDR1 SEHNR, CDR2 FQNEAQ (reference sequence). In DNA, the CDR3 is TGTGCCAGCAGCTTAACAGGCGGGGCCTACGAGCAGTACTTC. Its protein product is CASSLTGGAYEQYF.

CDR3 protein: CASSLVKAFF. Written as DNA, the CDR3 is TGTGCCAGCAGCTTGGTGAAGGCTTTCTTT. The chain has TRBV2 and TRBJ1-1; D ambiguous. Germline V gene sequence: CDR1 SNHLY, CDR2 FYNNEI. The ends were cut back, 6 bases at V and 11 bases at J, with 10 bases in the middle. This CDR3 contains 10 residues.

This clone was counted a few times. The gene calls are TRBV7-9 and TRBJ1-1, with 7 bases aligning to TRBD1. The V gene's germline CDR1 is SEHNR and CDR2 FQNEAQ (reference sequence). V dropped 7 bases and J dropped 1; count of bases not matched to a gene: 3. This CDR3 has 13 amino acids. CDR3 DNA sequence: TGTGCCAGCACGGGACAGCAGAACACTGAAGCTTTCTTT. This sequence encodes CASTGQQNTEAFF.

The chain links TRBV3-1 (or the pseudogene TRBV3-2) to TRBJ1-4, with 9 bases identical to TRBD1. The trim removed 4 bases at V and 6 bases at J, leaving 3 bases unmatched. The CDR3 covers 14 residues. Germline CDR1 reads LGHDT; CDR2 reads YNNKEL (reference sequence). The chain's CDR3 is CASSPGTGHEKLFF. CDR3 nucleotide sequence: TGTGCCAGCAGCCCCGGGACAGGGCATGAAAAACTGTTTTTT.

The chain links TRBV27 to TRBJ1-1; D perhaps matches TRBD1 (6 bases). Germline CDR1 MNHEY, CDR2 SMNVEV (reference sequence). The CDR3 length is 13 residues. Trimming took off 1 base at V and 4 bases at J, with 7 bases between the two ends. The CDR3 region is CASSLLTGTEAFF. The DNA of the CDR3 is TGTGCCAGCAGTTTATTGACAGGCACTGAAGCTTTCTTT.

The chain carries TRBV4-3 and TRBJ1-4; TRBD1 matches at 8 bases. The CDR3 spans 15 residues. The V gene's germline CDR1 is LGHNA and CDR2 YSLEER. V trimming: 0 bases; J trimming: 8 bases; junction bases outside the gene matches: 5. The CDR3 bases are TGCGCCAGCAGCCAAGAGGGCAGGGGGCGGGAAAAACTGTTTTTT. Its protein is CASSQEGRGREKLFF.

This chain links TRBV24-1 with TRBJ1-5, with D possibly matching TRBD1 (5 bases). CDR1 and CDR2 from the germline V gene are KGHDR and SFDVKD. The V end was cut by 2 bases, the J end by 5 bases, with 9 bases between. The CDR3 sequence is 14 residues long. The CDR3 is CATSDWGGDQPQHF. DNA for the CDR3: TGTGCCACCAGTGATTGGGGGGGGGATCAGCCCCAGCATTTT.

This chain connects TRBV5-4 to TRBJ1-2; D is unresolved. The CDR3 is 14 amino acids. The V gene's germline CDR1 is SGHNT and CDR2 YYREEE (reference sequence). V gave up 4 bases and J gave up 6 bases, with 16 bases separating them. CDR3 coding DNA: TGTGCCAGCAGCCCGCCAGGCAGTTGGAATGGCTACACCTTC. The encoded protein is CASSPPGSWNGYTF. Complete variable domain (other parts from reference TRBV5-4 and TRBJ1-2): ETGVTQSPTHLIKTRGQQVTLRCSSQSGHNTVSWYQQALGQGPQFIFQYYREEENGRGNFPPRFSGLQFPNYSSELNVNALELDDSALYLCASSPPGSWNGYTFGSGTRLTVV.

The CDR3 nucleotides are TGTGCCAGTACGGGTGGGACAGGCCGCTATGGCTACACCTTC. Translating gives CASTGGTGRYGYTF. V and J are TRBV19 and TRBJ1-2, with 8 bases matching TRBD1. After removal of 7 bases from V and 4 bases from J, the junction contained 8 bases not matched to a gene. This CDR3 is 14 amino acids long. The V gene's germline CDR1 is LNHDA and CDR2 SQIVND (reference sequence).